These 24 T cell receptor beta chains were sequenced from one sample in a study of blood T cell repertoires in COVID-19. Measured with immunoSEQ multiplex PCR; TCRdb has only the in-frame clones, and not every one. The table shows 150,000 to 200,000 clones, with over 75% occurring only once. Sequences were obtained from PBMCs or T cells enriched from blood (not recorded which). The receptor source for this set is a woman younger than 35 who had recovered from COVID-19.

The V gene is TRBV24-1, the J gene TRBJ1-1; D remains ambiguous. Trimming stripped 5 bases from V and 0 bases from J, with 6 bases between. CDR1 is KGHDR, CDR2 SFDVKD, per germline. The CDR3 is 13 residues long. The CDR3 DNA sequence: TGTGCCACCAGTGGGCAGATGAACACTGAAGCTTTCTTT. This codes for CATSGQMNTEAFF.

V gene TRBV6-1 combines with J gene TRBJ2-7; TRBD1 aligns across 7 bases. J gave up 3 bases and V 1 base, and 12 bases lay outside the gene matches. This CDR3 region has 17 residues. Germline-derived CDR1 and CDR2 are MNHNS and SASEGT. CDR3 in DNA: TGTGCCAGCAGTGAAGGATCCTGGACAGGCCTCTACTACGAGCAGTACTTC. Amino acid sequence: CASSEGSWTGLYYEQYF.

This chain connects TRBV27 to TRBJ2-5; 8 positions match TRBD1. V shed 0 bases and J 3 bases; nucleotides not matched to a gene: 12. In germline, CDR1 is MNHEY, CDR2 SMNVEV (reference sequence). CDR3 size: 18 residues. CDR3 loop: CASSLSDPGQVPEETQYF. The CDR3 bases are TGTGCCAGCAGTTTATCGGATCCGGGACAGGTTCCCGAAGAGACCCAGTACTTC.

This sequence joins TRBV21-1 and TRBJ1-2; the table's D call TRBD1 went unverified against the DNA. TRBV21-1 is designated a pseudogene. CDR3 size: 15 residues. The CDR3 sequence is CASRSQGAQDYGYTF. CDR3 nucleotide sequence: TGTGCCAGCAGGTCGCAGGGGGCGCAGGACTATGGCTACACCTTC.

The chain carries TRBV27 and TRBJ2-1; 7 positions match TRBD2. This CDR3 is built from 16 residues. Germline V lookup: CDR1 MNHEY, CDR2 SMNVEV (reference sequence). J was trimmed by 0 bases and V by 3 bases; bases with no gene match: 5. The CDR3 reads CASSLSGESSYNEQFF. In nucleotides, the CDR3 is TGTGCCAGCAGTTTGAGCGGGGAGAGCTCCTACAATGAGCAGTTCTTC.

The chain combines TRBV30 with TRBJ1-5; no definite D call. Germline V gene sequence: CDR1 GTSNPN, CDR2 SVGIG (reference sequence). The CDR3 has 12 amino acids. V was cut by 1 base and J by 12 bases, with 13 bases left in between. CDR3 nucleotide sequence: TGTGCCTGGAGTGCCCTAACCGGGGACCAGCATTTT. This translates into CAWSALTGDQHF.

This CDR3 reads CASTTGYGYTF. CDR3 sequence (DNA): TGTGCCAGTACCACAGGGTATGGCTACACCTTC. The chain recombines TRBV19 with TRBJ1-2, with D tentatively TRBD1 (6 bases). The CDR3 is 11 residues long. In germline, CDR1 is LNHDA, CDR2 SQIVND (reference sequence). V was clipped by 7 bases and J by 5 bases, with 8 bases between them.

V and J are TRBV19 and TRBJ1-1; 11 nucleotides match TRBD1. The CDR3 is made up of 17 amino acids. The V gene end was trimmed by 4 bases and the J gene end by 5 bases; junction bases not matched to a gene: 12. The V gene's germline CDR1 is LNHDA and CDR2 SQIVND (reference sequence). The CDR3 coding sequence is TGTGCCAGTAGTAGAAGGACAGGGGGCAATATGAGAACTGAAGCTTTCTTT. Translation gives CASSRRTGGNMRTEAFF.

The chain combines TRBV6-5 with TRBJ2-6, with D possibly being TRBD2 (5 bases). In germline, CDR1 is MNHEY, CDR2 SVGAGI. V was pared by 8 bases and J by 2 bases, with 13 bases between. The CDR3 contains 15 residues. DNA of the CDR3: TGTGCCAGCTCTGGAGGCTTACCTGGGGCCAACGTCCTGACTTTC. It encodes CASSGGLPGANVLTF.

For the CDR3, the DNA is TGTGCCAGCAGTTTATGGGTCGGAGGGGACAGAACCTACGAGCAGTACTTC. It translates to CASSLWVGGDRTYEQYF. V usage is TRBV28 and J usage is TRBJ2-7; a possible D gene is TRBD1 (7 bases). The germline gives CDR1 MDHEN, CDR2 SYDVKM. The CDR3 is 17 amino acids. Trimming stripped 0 bases from V and 2 bases from J, with 17 bases between.

The table lists this clone with a count of one. The CDR3 here is CSVEDQRGTEAFF. DNA of the CDR3: TGCAGCGTCGAGGACCAAAGGGGTACTGAAGCTTTCTTT. The chain employs TRBV29-1 and TRBJ1-1; a possible D gene is TRBD1 (5 bases). The CDR3 runs to 13 residues. With 6 bases removed from V and 5 bases from J, the gap between germline ends came to 16 bases. The germline gives CDR1 SQVTM, CDR2 ANQGSEA.

This chain connects TRBV14 to TRBJ2-3, with D uncertain. The germline CDR1 and CDR2 sequences are SGHDN and FVKESK. Trimming pared 4 bases from V and 0 bases from J, leaving 11 bases between. CDR3 length: 15 amino acids. CDR3 sequence (DNA): TGTGCCAGCAGCCCGTCACAGCTAAGCACAGATACGCAGTATTTT. Protein product: CASSPSQLSTDTQYF.

V usage is TRBV19 and J usage is TRBJ2-1, with TRBD2 identical over 12 bases. V was clipped by 5 bases and J by 4 bases; unmatched bases: 3. The germline gives CDR1 LNHDA, CDR2 SQIVND (reference sequence). The CDR3 contains 15 residues. The chain's CDR3 is CASSALAGGYNEQFF. CDR3 nucleotides: TGTGCCAGTAGTGCACTAGCGGGAGGTTACAATGAGCAGTTCTTC.

In its sample, this clone was seen a few times. The chain links TRBV28 to TRBJ2-3; TRBD1 agrees at 7 bases. The trim removed 6 bases at V and 3 bases at J, leaving 15 bases unmatched. The CDR3 spans 17 residues. Per the germline V gene, CDR1 is MDHEN and CDR2 is SYDVKM. CDR3 DNA sequence: TGTGCCAGCAGGGCTTCGGTTGGGCAGGGGGAAACAGATACGCAGTATTTT. This codes for CASRASVGQGETDTQYF.

The chain uses TRBV19 and TRBJ2-2; perhaps TRBD2 as D (6 bases). CDR1 and CDR2 (germline): LNHDA, SQIVND (reference sequence). Trimming stripped 2 bases from V and 2 bases from J, with 9 bases between. The CDR3 has 15 amino acids. CDR3 DNA sequence: TGTGCCAGTAGTATACTAGCGACTAACACCGGGGAGCTGTTTTTT. Its translation: CASSILATNTGELFF.

The rearrangement joins TRBV30 to TRBJ2-2; D possibly corresponds to TRBD2 (6 bases). Trimming pared 5 bases from V and 0 bases from J, leaving 16 bases between. The CDR3 extends over 16 amino acids. The germline V gene has CDR1 GTSNPN and CDR2 SVGIG (reference sequence). This CDR3 reads CAWDGDWQANTGELFF. As DNA, the CDR3 is TGTGCCTGGGACGGGGACTGGCAAGCGAACACCGGGGAGCTGTTTTTT.

This clone was seen just once. The chain carries TRBV18 and TRBJ1-1; perhaps TRBD1 as D (5 bases). CDR1 KGHSH and CDR2 LQKENI come from the germline V gene. There are 13 residues in the CDR3. Trimming stripped 5 bases from V and 1 base from J, with 8 bases between. CDR3 region: CASSIQGNTEAFF. CDR3 nucleotides: TGTGCCAGCTCAATCCAGGGGAACACTGAAGCTTTCTTT. Drawing the rest from reference TRBV18 and TRBJ1-1, the complete variable domain is NAGVMQNPRHLVRRRGQEARLRCSPMKGHSHVYWYRQLPEEGLKFMVYLQKENIIDESGMPKERFSAEFPKEGPSILRIQQVVRGDSAAYFCASSIQGNTEAFFGQGTRLTVV.

The chain recombines TRBV2 with TRBJ2-7, with 15 bases lining up with TRBD2. The CDR3 is 15 amino acids. CDR1 SNHLY and CDR2 FYNNEI come from the germline V gene. V shed 8 bases, J shed 4 bases, and the junction held 6 bases outside the gene matches. The CDR3 region has the DNA TGTGCCAGCCTGCCTGGACTAGCGGGAGGGTACGAGCAGTACTTC. This encodes CASLPGLAGGYEQYF.

The V and J genes are TRBV28 and TRBJ2-7, with 11 bases that match TRBD1. CDR1 and CDR2 (germline): MDHEN, SYDVKM. The length of the CDR3 is 15 residues. Losses at the gene ends were 5 bases for V and 3 bases for J; bases not matched to a gene: 6. The CDR3 loop is CASSTPGTGGYEQYF. DNA for the CDR3: TGTGCCAGCAGTACCCCCGGGACAGGGGGCTACGAGCAGTACTTC.

V and J are TRBV24-1 and TRBJ2-3; the D gene is possibly TRBD1 (5 bases). The CDR3 is 13 residues long. V was shortened by 4 bases and J by 3 bases, with 7 bases between the two germline ends. The germline CDR1 and CDR2 sequences are KGHDR and SFDVKD. CDR3 nucleotides: TGTGCCACCAGTGAGCCAGGGACAGATACGCAGTATTTT. It translates to CATSEPGTDTQYF.

The rearrangement links TRBV11-2 to TRBJ2-1; 7 bases align to TRBD2. Germline-derived CDR1 and CDR2 are SGHAT and FQNNGV. Trimming removed 0 bases from V and 2 bases from J; junction bases left unmatched: 4. The CDR3 loop spans 16 amino acids. The DNA of the CDR3 is TGTGCCAGCAGCTTAGATCTAGCGGATCCCTACAATGAGCAGTTCTTC. Amino acid sequence: CASSLDLADPYNEQFF.

The gene calls are TRBV18 and TRBJ1-2; 8 bases align to TRBD1. CDR3 length equals 14 residues. The germline V gene encodes CDR1 KGHSH and CDR2 LQKENI. V lost 6 bases and J lost 5; bases outside the gene matches: 8. The CDR3 region has the DNA TGTGCCAGCTCCCTCGAGGACAGGGTATATGGCTACACCTTC. Residues: CASSLEDRVYGYTF.

J is TRBJ2-5 and V is TRBV6-5; 7 nucleotides align to TRBD1. The V gene end was trimmed by 5 bases and the J gene end by 4 bases; junction bases not matched to a gene: 7. The CDR3 covers 14 residues. Per germline, CDR1 MNHEY and CDR2 SVGAGI. Here the CDR3 DNA reads TGTGCCAGCAGTAGGACAGGTACCGGAGAGACCCAGTACTTC. This gives the protein CASSRTGTGETQYF.

This clone was seen more than once but under ten times. The J gene is TRBJ2-1, the V gene TRBV5-8; TRBD2 might be the D (5 bases). This CDR3 comprises 18 residues. The V end lost 2 bases, the J end lost 3 bases, and 21 bases lay between the germline ends. The germline gives CDR1 SGHTS, CDR2 YDEGEE. The CDR3: CASSFKFQLTRYYNEQFF. CDR3 in DNA: TGTGCCAGCAGCTTTAAATTTCAGCTAACTAGGTACTACAATGAGCAGTTCTTC.